The sequence of this T cell receptor beta chain was determined in a study of control samples from healthy donors and cancer patients. Generated by immunoSEQ multiplex PCR, the TCRdb table keeps only in-frame clones and is missing some. The sample carries about 65,000 clones, 90% recorded once. This CDR3 has 13 amino acids. Trimming left V 6 bases short and J 12 bases short, with 18 bases between. Germline V gene sequence: CDR1 SGHAT, CDR2 FQNNGV. This chain links TRBV11-2 with TRBJ2-1, with D unresolved. Sequencing input: PBMCs. This TCR was recovered from a woman aged 45 to 65 with colorectal cancer. The CDR3 nucleotides are TGTGCCAGCAGGGATCTACCACCGAGTACGCAGTTCTTC. Residues: CASRDLPPSTQFF.